The next 5 T cell receptor beta chains were all read from a single sample in a study of T cell changes during pregnancy in multiple sclerosis. Sequencing was performed with immunoSEQ multiplex PCR; in TCRdb, only in-frame clones are kept and a portion is missing. The data contain tens of thousands of clones, around nine tenths of them singletons. Sequenced here: peripheral blood, sampled in the second trimester of pregnancy. The receptors come from a female donor in good health, enrolled as a control in a pregnancy study.

The rearrangement joins TRBV9 to TRBJ1-3, with D maybe TRBD1 (6 bases). CDR1 is SGDLS, CDR2 YYNGEE, per germline. V was pared by 3 bases and J by 0 bases, with 16 bases between. The CDR3 length is 17 residues. The CDR3 DNA reads TGTGCCAGCAGCGCGGTCGGGGGGCCGAGCTCTGGAAACACCATATATTTT. Translation: CASSAVGGPSSGNTIYF.

This clone appeared a few times. This rearrangement joins TRBV7-9 to TRBJ1-1; D unresolved. CDR1 and CDR2 (germline): SEHNR, FQNEAQ (reference sequence). The V end was cut by 2 bases, the J end by 7 bases, with 8 bases between. The CDR3 runs to 12 residues. CDR3 region: CASSLSGNEAFF. CDR3 sequence (DNA): TGTGCCAGCAGCTTATCCGGGAATGAAGCTTTCTTT.

The rearrangement links TRBV27 to TRBJ2-1, with 7 nucleotides matching TRBD2. The CDR3 runs 13 residues. Trimming took 5 bases from V and 4 from J; bases not matched to a gene: 2. Germline-derived CDR1 and CDR2 are MNHEY and SMNVEV (reference sequence). The CDR3 here is CASSLREYNEQFF. The CDR3 bases are TGTGCCAGCAGTCTGCGGGAGTACAATGAGCAGTTCTTC.

This chain connects TRBV5-8 to TRBJ2-2, with 7 bases aligning to TRBD1. In germline, CDR1 is SGHTS, CDR2 YDEGEE. After removal of 6 bases from V and 6 bases from J, the junction contained 11 bases not matched to a gene. The CDR3 runs to 15 residues. CDR3 in DNA: TGTGCCAGCACCAGGACAGGATCTGGCGCCGGGGAGCTGTTTTTT. Translated: CASTRTGSGAGELFF. The full variable domain, its missing parts supplied by reference TRBV5-8 and TRBJ2-2, is EAGVTQSPTHLIKTRGQQATLRCSPISGHTSVYWYQQALGLGLQFLLWYDEGEERNRGNFPPRFSGRQFPNYSSELNVNALELEDSALYLCASTRTGSGAGELFFGEGSRLTVL.

The chain recombines TRBV5-1 with TRBJ1-2; weak D call: TRBD1 (6 bases). V lost 4 bases and J 10 bases, leaving 17 bases between the germline ends. Germline-derived CDR1 and CDR2 are SGHRS and YFSETQ. This CDR3 region has 13 residues. The CDR3 nucleotides are TGCGCCAGCAGCGTTGAGGGGGAATTGACCTACACCTTC. Translating it yields CASSVEGELTYTF.